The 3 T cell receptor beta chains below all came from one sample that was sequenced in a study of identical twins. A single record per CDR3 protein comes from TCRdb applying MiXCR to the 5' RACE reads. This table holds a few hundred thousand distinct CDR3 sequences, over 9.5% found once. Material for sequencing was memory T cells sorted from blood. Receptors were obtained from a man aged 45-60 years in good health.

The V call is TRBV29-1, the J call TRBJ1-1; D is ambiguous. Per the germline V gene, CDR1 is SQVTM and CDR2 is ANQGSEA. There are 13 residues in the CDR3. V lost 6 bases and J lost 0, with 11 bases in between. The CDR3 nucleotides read TGCAGCGTCTTGACTGGGCTGAACACTGAAGCTTTCTTT. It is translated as CSVLTGLNTEAFF.

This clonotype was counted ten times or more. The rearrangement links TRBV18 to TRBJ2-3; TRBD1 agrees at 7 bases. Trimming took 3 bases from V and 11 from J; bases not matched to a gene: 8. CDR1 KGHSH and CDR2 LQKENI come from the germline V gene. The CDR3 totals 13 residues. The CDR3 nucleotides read TGTGCCAGCTCACCGGACAGGCAGAGAGGGCAGTATTTT. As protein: CASSPDRQRGQYF.

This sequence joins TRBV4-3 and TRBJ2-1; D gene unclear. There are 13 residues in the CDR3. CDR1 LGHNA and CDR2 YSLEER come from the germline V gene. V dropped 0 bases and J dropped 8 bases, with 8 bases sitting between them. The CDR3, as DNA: TGCGCCAGCAGCCAAGATAGGTGGGATGAGCAGTTCTTC. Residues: CASSQDRWDEQFF.